The 5 T cell receptor beta chains reported below all come from one sample, sequenced in a study of cytomegalovirus exposure and HLA in healthy donors. PCR used 60 Vbeta primers and 13 Jbeta primers. Produced via immunoSEQ multiplex PCR; TCRdb's table is partial and in-frame only. The repertoire includes 180,000 or so clones, around 78% of them detected once, and roughly 1.6% sits in the top ten. Source material: PBMCs. The receptors shown here come from a man between 18 and 35 years old in good health and CMV-seronegative.

V and J are TRBV28 and TRBJ1-2, with D possibly matching TRBD1 (5 bases). Trimming took off 4 bases at V and 11 bases at J, with 26 bases between the two ends. Germline V gives CDR1 MDHEN, CDR2 SYDVKM. The CDR3 has 16 residues. This CDR3 is CASSSGGGGRLFGYTF. CDR3 in DNA: TGTGCCAGCAGTTCAGGCGGTGGGGGGAGACTGTTTGGGTACACCTTC.

This chain joins TRBV2 and TRBJ1-1; D is uncertain. The CDR3 sequence is 13 residues long. With 0 bases removed from V and 6 bases from J, the gap between germline ends came to 8 bases. Germline values: CDR1 SNHLY, CDR2 FYNNEI. The CDR3 nucleotides read TGTGCCAGCAGTGAAGCAGCTTTCTCTGAAGCTTTCTTT. Translating it yields CASSEAAFSEAFF. Full variable domain (missing parts from reference TRBV2 and TRBJ1-1): EPEVTQTPSHQVTQMGQEVILRCVPISNHLYFYWYRQILGQKVEFLVSFYNNEISEKSEIFDDQFSVERPDGSNFTLKIRSTKLEDSAMYFCASSEAAFSEAFFGQGTRLTVV.

This clone was counted a few times. CDR3 bases: TGTGCCAGCAGCTTAGATGGACAGGGCAATCAGCCCCAGCATTTT. It is translated as CASSLDGQGNQPQHF. The genes are TRBV7-8 and TRBJ1-5, with 7 bases aligning to TRBD1. The germline V gene has CDR1 SGHVS and CDR2 FQNEAQ. CDR3 size: 15 residues. V shed 1 base, J shed 2 bases, and the junction held 2 bases outside the gene matches.

This clone occurred once. This chain uses TRBV28 with TRBJ1-5; 8 bases are a match to TRBD1. From germline, CDR1 is MDHEN and CDR2 SYDVKM. V lost 5 bases to trimming and J lost 3 bases; unmatched junction nucleotides: 6. The CDR3 is made up of 15 amino acids. The CDR3 DNA sequence: TGTGCCAGCAGTAAGACAGGGGTCCCCAATCAGCCCCAGCATTTT. This sequence encodes CASSKTGVPNQPQHF.

Written as DNA, the CDR3 is TGTGCCAGCAGCCGGGAGTTGACTAACTATGGCTACACCTTC. Its translation: CASSRELTNYGYTF. The chain has TRBV5-5 and TRBJ1-2; D uncertain. There are 14 residues in the CDR3. Germline CDR1 reads SGHKS; CDR2 reads YYEKEE (reference sequence). V was shortened by 4 bases and J by 0 bases, with 10 bases between the two germline ends.